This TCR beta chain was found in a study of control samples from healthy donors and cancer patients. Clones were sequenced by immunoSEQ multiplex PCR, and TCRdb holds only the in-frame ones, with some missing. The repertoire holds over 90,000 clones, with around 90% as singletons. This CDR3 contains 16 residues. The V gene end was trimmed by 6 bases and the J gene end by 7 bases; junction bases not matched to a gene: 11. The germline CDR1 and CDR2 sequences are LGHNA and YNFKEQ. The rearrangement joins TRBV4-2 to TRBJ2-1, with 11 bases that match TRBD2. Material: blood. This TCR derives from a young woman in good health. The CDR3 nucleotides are TGTGCCAGCAGACCTAGCGGGAGGCTGCTCGGGAATGAGCAGTTCTTC. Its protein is CASRPSGRLLGNEQFF.